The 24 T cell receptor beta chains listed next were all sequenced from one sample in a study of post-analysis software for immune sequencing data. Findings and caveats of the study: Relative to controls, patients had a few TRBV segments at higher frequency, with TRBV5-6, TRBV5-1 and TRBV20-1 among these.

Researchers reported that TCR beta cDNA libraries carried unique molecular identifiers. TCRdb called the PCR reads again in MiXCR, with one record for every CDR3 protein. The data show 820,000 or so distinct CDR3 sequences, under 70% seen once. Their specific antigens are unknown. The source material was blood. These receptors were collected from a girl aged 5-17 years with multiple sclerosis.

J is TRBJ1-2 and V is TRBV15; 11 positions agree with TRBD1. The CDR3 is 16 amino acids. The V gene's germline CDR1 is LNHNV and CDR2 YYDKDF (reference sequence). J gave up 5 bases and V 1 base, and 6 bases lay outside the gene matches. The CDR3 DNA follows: TGTGCCACCAGCAGAGGACCGGACAGGGGGCATTATGGCTACACCTTC. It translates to CATSRGPDRGHYGYTF.

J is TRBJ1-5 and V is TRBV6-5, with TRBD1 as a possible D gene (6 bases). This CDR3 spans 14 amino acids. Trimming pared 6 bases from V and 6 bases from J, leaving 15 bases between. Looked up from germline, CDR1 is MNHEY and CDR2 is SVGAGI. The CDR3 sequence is CASRRTAGGQPQHF. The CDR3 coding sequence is TGTGCCAGCAGGAGGACAGCCGGGGGTCAGCCCCAGCATTTT.

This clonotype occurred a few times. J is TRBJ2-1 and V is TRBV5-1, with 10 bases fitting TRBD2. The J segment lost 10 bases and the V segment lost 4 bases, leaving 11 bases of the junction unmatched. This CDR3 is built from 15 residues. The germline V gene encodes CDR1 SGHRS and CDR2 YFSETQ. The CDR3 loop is CASSHASGSSAEQFF. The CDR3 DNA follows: TGCGCCAGCAGCCACGCTAGCGGGAGCTCAGCCGAGCAGTTCTTC.

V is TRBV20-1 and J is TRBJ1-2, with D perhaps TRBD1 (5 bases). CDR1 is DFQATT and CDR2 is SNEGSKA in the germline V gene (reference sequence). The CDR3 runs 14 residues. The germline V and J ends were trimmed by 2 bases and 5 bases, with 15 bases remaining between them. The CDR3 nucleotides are TGCAGTGCTAGATCTCCTGGGGGTGCGTATGGCTACACCTTC. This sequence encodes CSARSPGGAYGYTF.

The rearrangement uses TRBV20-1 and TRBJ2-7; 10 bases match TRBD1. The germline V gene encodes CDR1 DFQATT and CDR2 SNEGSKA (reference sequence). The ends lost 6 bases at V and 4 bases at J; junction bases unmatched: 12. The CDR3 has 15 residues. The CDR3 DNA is TGCAGTGCCCTGTTCCTCGGACAGGGGGGATACGAGCAGTACTTC. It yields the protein CSALFLGQGGYEQYF.

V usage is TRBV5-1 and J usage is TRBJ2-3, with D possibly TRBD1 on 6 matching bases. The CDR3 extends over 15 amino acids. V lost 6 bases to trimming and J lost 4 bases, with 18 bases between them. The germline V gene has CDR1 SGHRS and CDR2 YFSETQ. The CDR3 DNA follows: TGCGCCAGCAAGGAACAGGGAAATATGCCAGATACGCAGTATTTT. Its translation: CASKEQGNMPDTQYF.

The CDR3 DNA reads as TGTGCCACCAGCAGAGGTAGCGGGATTTCACAAGAGACCCAGTACTTC. Translation: CATSRGSGISQETQYF. This sequence joins TRBV15 and TRBJ2-5; TRBD2 matches 8 bases. In germline, CDR1 is LNHNV, CDR2 YYDKDF (reference sequence). The CDR3 is 16 amino acids. Trimming took 1 base from V and 2 from J; bases not matched to a gene: 6.

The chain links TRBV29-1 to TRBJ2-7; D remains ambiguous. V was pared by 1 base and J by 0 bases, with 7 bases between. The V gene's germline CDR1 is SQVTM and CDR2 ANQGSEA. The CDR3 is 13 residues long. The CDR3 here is CSVEGVDSYEQYF. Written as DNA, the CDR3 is TGCAGCGTTGAAGGGGTAGACTCCTACGAGCAGTACTTC.

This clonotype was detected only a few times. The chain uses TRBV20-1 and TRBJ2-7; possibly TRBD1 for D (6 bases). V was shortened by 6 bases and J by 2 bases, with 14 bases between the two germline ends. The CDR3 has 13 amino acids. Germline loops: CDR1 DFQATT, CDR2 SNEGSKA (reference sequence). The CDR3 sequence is CSAPGHQTYEQYF. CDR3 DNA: TGCAGTGCCCCGGGACACCAAACCTACGAGCAGTACTTC.

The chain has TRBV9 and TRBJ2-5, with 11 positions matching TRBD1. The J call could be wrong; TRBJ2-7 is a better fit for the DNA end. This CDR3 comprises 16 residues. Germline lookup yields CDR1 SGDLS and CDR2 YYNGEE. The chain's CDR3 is CASSAEMGQGAYEQYF. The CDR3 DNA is TGTGCCAGCAGCGCAGAGATGGGACAGGGGGCCTACGAGCAGTACTTC.

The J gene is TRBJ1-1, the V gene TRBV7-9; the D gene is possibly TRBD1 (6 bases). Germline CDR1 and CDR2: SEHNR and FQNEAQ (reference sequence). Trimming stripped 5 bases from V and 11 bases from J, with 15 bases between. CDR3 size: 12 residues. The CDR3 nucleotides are TGTGCCAGCAGCGCTGGGGGGCGCCGGGCTTTCTTT. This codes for CASSAGGRRAFF.

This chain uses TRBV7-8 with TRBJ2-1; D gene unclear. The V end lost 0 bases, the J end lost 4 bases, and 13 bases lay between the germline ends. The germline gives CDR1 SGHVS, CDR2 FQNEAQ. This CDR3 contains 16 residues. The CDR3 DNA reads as TGTGCCAGCAGCTTAGCAGAGCCCCACCGATACAATGAGCAGTTCTTC. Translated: CASSLAEPHRYNEQFF.

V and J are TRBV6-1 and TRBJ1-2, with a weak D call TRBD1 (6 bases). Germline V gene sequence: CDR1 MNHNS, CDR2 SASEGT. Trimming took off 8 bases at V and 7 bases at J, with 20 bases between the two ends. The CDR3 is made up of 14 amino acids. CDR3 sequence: CASLQDRPLGGYTF. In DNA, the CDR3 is TGTGCCAGCCTACAGGACAGACCTCTGGGTGGCTACACCTTC.

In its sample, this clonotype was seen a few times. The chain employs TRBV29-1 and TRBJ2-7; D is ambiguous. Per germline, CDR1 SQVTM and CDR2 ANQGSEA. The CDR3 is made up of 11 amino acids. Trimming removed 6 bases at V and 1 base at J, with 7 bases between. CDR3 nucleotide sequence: TGCAGCGTCCTGACATCCTACGAGCAGTACTTC. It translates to CSVLTSYEQYF.

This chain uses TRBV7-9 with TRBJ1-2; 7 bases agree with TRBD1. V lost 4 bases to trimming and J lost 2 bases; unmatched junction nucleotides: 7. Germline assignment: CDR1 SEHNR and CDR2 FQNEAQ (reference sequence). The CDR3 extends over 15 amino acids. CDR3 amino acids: CASSSTGTVNYGYTF. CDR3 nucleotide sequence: TGTGCCAGCAGCTCCACCGGGACAGTAAACTATGGCTACACCTTC.

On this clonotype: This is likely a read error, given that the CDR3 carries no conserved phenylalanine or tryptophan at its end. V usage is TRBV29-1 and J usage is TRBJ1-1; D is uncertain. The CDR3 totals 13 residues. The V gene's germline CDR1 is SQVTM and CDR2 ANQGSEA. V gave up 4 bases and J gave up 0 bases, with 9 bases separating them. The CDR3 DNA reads TGCAGCGTTGCCCCAGTTATGAACACTGAAGCTTTCCTT. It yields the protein CSVAPVMNTEAFL.

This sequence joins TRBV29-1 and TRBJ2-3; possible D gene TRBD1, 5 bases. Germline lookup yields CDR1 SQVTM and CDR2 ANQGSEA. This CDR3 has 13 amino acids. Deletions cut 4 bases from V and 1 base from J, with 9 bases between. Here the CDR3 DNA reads TGCAGCGTTGGGCTAGGGGGCACAGATACGCAGTATTTT. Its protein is CSVGLGGTDTQYF.

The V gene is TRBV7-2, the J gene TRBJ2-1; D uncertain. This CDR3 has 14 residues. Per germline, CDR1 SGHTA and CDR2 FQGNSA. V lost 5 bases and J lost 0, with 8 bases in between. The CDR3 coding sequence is TGTGCCAGCAGCGCCGCTAGCTCCTACAATGAGCAGTTCTTC. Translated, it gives CASSAASSYNEQFF.

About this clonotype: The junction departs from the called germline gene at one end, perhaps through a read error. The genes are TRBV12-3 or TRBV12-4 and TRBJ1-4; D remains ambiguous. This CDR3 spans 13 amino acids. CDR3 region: CASSFGRREKPFF. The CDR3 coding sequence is TGTGCCAGCAGTTTCGGAAGGCGGGAAAAACCGTTTTTT.

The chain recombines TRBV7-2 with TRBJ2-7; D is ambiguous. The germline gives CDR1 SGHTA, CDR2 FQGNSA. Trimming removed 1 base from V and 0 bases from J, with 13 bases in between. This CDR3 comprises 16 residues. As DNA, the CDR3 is TGTGCCAGCAGCTTAGGGTGGCCCCAGGCCTCCTACGAGCAGTACTTC. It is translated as CASSLGWPQASYEQYF.

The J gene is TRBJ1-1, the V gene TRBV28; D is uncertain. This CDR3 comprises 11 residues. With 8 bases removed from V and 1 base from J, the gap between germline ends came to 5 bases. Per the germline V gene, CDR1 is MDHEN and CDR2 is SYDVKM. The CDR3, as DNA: TGTGCCAGCGTGGGGAACACTGAAGCTTTCTTT. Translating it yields CASVGNTEAFF.

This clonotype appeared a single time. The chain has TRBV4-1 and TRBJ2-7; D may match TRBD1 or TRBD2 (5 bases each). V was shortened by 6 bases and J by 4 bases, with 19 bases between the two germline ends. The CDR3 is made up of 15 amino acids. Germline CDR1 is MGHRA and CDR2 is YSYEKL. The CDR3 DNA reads TGCGCCAGCAGACTCACCGGGACGGAGGCATACGAGCAGTACTTC. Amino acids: CASRLTGTEAYEQYF.

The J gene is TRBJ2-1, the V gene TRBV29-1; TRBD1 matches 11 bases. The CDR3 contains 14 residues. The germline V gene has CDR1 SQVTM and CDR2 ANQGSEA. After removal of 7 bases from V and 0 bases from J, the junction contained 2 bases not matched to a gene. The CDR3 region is CSAGTGGSYNEQFF. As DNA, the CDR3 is TGCAGCGCTGGGACAGGGGGCTCCTACAATGAGCAGTTCTTC.

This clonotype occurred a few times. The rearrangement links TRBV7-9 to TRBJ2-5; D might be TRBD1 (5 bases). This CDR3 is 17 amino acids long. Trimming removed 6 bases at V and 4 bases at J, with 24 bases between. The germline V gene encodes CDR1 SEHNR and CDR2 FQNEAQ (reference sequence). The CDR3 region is CASSPREAGLVGETQYF. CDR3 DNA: TGTGCCAGCAGTCCTCGAGAGGCAGGGCTGGTTGGAGAGACCCAGTACTTC.